This passage covers 18 T cell receptor beta chains from one sample sequenced in a study of control samples from healthy donors and cancer patients. Assay used: immunoSEQ multiplex PCR; TCRdb lists only in-frame clones, some missing. The sample has about 98,000 clones; around three quarters are singletons. The sequencing sample was made of blood. These receptors came from a woman aged 30 to 39 in good health.

The chain is built from TRBV19 and TRBJ2-1, with TRBD2 as a possible D gene (5 bases). Germline V gene data show CDR1 as LNHDA and CDR2 as SQIVND (reference sequence). The V gene lost 3 bases and the J gene lost 7 bases, with 16 bases spanning the gap. The CDR3 has 15 amino acids. CDR3 residues: CASSIAADVRNEQFF. In nucleotides, the CDR3 is TGTGCCAGTAGTATTGCAGCGGACGTAAGGAATGAGCAGTTCTTC.

This chain uses TRBV6-2 or TRBV6-3 with TRBJ2-2; D is unclear. This CDR3 contains 12 residues. From germline, CDR1 is MNHEY and CDR2 SVGEGT. With 1 base removed from V and 5 bases from J, the gap between germline ends came to 2 bases. The CDR3 nucleotides are TGTGCCAGCAGTTACTATACCGGGGAGCTGTTTTTT. It specifies CASSYYTGELFF.

The chain joins TRBV6-5 to TRBJ1-1; TRBD1 aligns across 8 bases. V lost 6 bases, J lost 1 base, and 7 bases stayed unmatched. CDR3 length equals 15 residues. Germline CDR1 and CDR2: MNHEY and SVGAGI. Here the CDR3 reads CASRPWGTGNTEAFF. The CDR3 DNA is TGTGCCAGCAGACCATGGGGGACAGGGAACACTGAAGCTTTCTTT.

This chain links TRBV11-2 with TRBJ2-3; 7 nucleotides match TRBD2. Germline CDR1 SGHAT, CDR2 FQNNGV. V lost 0 bases to trimming and J lost 3 bases; unmatched junction nucleotides: 3. The CDR3 contains 15 residues. The CDR3 DNA reads TGTGCCAGCAGCTTAGATCGGGGGGTGACAGATACGCAGTATTTT. Amino acids: CASSLDRGVTDTQYF.

V usage is TRBV5-6 and J usage is TRBJ1-1, with 11 bases identical to TRBD1. V gave up 4 bases and J gave up 11 bases; unmatched junction bases: 10. CDR1 is SGHDT, CDR2 YYEEEE, per germline. The length of the CDR3 is 14 residues. The CDR3 DNA reads as TGTGCCAGCAGCCCTTCCGGGACAGGGGGGGAGGCTTTCTTT. It codes for CASSPSGTGGEAFF.

The rearrangement joins TRBV30 to TRBJ1-5; D is uncertain. The V end was cut by 5 bases, the J end by 0 bases, with 11 bases between. This CDR3 spans 14 amino acids. CDR1 is GTSNPN and CDR2 is SVGIG in the germline V gene (reference sequence). The CDR3 loop is CAWALSYSNQPQHF. In DNA, the CDR3 is TGTGCCTGGGCTCTATCGTATAGCAATCAGCCCCAGCATTTT. The full variable domain, completed using reference TRBV30 and TRBJ1-5, is SQTIHQWPATLVQPVGSPLSLECTVEGTSNPNLYWYRQAAGRGLQLLFYSVGIGQISSEVPQNLSASRPQDRQFILSSKKLLLSDSGFYLCAWALSYSNQPQHFGDGTRLSIL.

This clone showed up just a few times. The rearrangement uses TRBV5-1 and TRBJ2-5; TRBD1 might be the D (5 bases). Germline loops: CDR1 SGHRS, CDR2 YFSETQ. The CDR3 covers 15 residues. Trimming removed 0 bases at V and 5 bases at J, with 14 bases between. CDR3 nucleotides: TGCGCCAGCAGCTTGGCCGATGGACAACCGGAGACCCAGTACTTC. It translates to CASSLADGQPETQYF. Complete variable domain (other parts from reference TRBV5-1 and TRBJ2-5): KAGVTQTPRYLIKTRGQQVTLSCSPISGHRSVSWYQQTPGQGLQFLFEYFSETQRNKGNFPGRFSGRQFSNSRSEMNVSTLELGDSALYLCASSLADGQPETQYFGPGTRLLVL.

In nucleotides, the CDR3 is TGCGCCAGCAGCTACGTGACAGGGGTCTACGAGCAGTACTTC. Its translation is CASSYVTGVYEQYF. The chain combines TRBV5-1 with TRBJ2-7, with 8 bases lining up with TRBD1. CDR1 is SGHRS, CDR2 YFSETQ, per germline. V was pared by 3 bases and J by 3 bases, with 5 bases of the junction left unmatched. The CDR3 contains 14 residues. The full variable domain, rest sourced from reference TRBV5-1 and TRBJ2-7, is KAGVTQTPRYLIKTRGQQVTLSCSPISGHRSVSWYQQTPGQGLQFLFEYFSETQRNKGNFPGRFSGRQFSNSRSEMNVSTLELGDSALYLCASSYVTGVYEQYFGPGTRLTVT.

This clone was seen a handful of times. This CDR3 reads CASSPRLAGATGAGELFF. The CDR3 nucleotides are TGTGCCAGCAGCCCCCGACTAGCGGGGGCAACGGGGGCCGGGGAGCTGTTTTTT. The chain uses TRBV4-2 and TRBJ2-2, with 12 positions matching TRBD2. The CDR3 loop spans 18 amino acids. V was pared by 4 bases and J by 6 bases, with 12 bases of the junction left unmatched. The V gene's germline CDR1 is LGHNA and CDR2 YNFKEQ.

This chain connects TRBV9 to TRBJ2-1; 7 positions match TRBD1. The CDR3 is made up of 14 amino acids. CDR1 and CDR2 (germline): SGDLS, YYNGEE. J was trimmed by 13 bases and V by 0 bases; bases with no gene match: 10. The CDR3 protein is CASSVEPDRLLQFF. DNA of the CDR3: TGTGCCAGCAGCGTAGAACCGGACAGGCTCCTTCAGTTCTTC.

CDR3 in DNA: TGTGCCAGCAGCTTGGGTTCCGGGGTAAATGAAAAACTGTTTTTT. It codes for CASSLGSGVNEKLFF. V usage is TRBV5-6 and J usage is TRBJ1-4; D call uncertain. The CDR3 consists of 15 residues. V was trimmed by 0 bases and J by 5 bases, leaving 11 bases between them. Germline-derived CDR1 and CDR2 are SGHDT and YYEEEE.

V gene TRBV19 combines with J gene TRBJ2-5; possible D gene TRBD2, 6 bases. Trimming left V 8 bases short and J 4 bases short, with 14 bases between. The CDR3 spans 13 residues. Germline V gene data show CDR1 as LNHDA and CDR2 as SQIVND (reference sequence). DNA for the CDR3: TGTGCCAGTTGGGGGGTAGGTGGAGAGACCCAGTACTTC. Translated, it gives CASWGVGGETQYF.

The V call is TRBV5-1, the J call TRBJ2-7; D is unresolved. CDR3 length: 13 residues. Trimming removed 4 bases at V and 12 bases at J, with 20 bases between. Germline CDR1 reads SGHRS; CDR2 reads YFSETQ. The DNA for the CDR3 is TGCGCCAGCAGCATCAGTGGGCCACCCTGGGGGTACTTC. Translating gives CASSISGPPWGYF.

V and J are TRBV19 and TRBJ2-5; a weak D match, TRBD2 (6 bases). V was trimmed by 6 bases and J by 7 bases, leaving 15 bases between them. The germline V gene has CDR1 LNHDA and CDR2 SQIVND (reference sequence). The CDR3 has 13 amino acids. CDR3 DNA: TGTGCCAGTAGCCCTTCGGGGGTTTGGACCCAGTACTTC. Its protein is CASSPSGVWTQYF.

V gene TRBV4-2 combines with J gene TRBJ2-2; 9 bases are a match to TRBD1. Per germline, CDR1 LGHNA and CDR2 YNFKEQ. The CDR3 is 15 amino acids. With V trimmed by 5 bases and J by 5 bases, 6 bases remained unmatched. CDR3 sequence reads: CASSAPGQGTGELFF. CDR3 DNA sequence: TGTGCCAGCAGCGCACCGGGACAGGGTACCGGGGAGCTGTTTTTT.

This chain links TRBV9 with TRBJ1-4, with TRBD1 matching 8 bases. The ends lost 6 bases at V and 4 bases at J; junction bases unmatched: 14. Germline CDR1 SGDLS, CDR2 YYNGEE. This CDR3 region has 17 residues. The CDR3 region has the DNA TGTGCCAGCACCTCAGATGGCAGGGGGCTTGGTAATGAAAAACTGTTTTTT. Translating gives CASTSDGRGLGNEKLFF. The full variable domain, in which reference TRBV9 and TRBJ1-4 provide the parts outside the CDR3, is DSGVTQTPKHLITATGQRVTLRCSPRSGDLSVYWYQQSLDQGLQFLIQYYNGEERAKGNILERFSAQQFPDLHSELNLSSLELGDSALYFCASTSDGRGLGNEKLFFGSGTQLSVL.

The V call is TRBV7-2, the J call TRBJ2-7; D unresolved. This CDR3 region has 13 residues. Germline V gene sequence: CDR1 SGHTA, CDR2 FQGNSA. The V end lost 5 bases, the J end lost 3 bases, and 11 bases lay between the germline ends. The CDR3 DNA sequence: TGTGCCAGCAGCCCACAAGCTAACTACGAGCAGTACTTC. It yields the protein CASSPQANYEQYF.

The chain couples TRBV27 to TRBJ2-7, with D maybe TRBD1 (8 bases). The V and J ends lost 3 bases and 4 bases respectively, with 13 bases between them. In germline, CDR1 is MNHEY, CDR2 SMNVEV (reference sequence). This CDR3 has 14 amino acids. CDR3 region: CASSFYRGGYEQYF. CDR3 DNA sequence: TGTGCCAGCAGTTTTTACAGGGGGGGGTACGAGCAGTACTTC.